This TCR beta chain was captured by sequencing in a study of blood T cell repertoires in COVID-19. About the research overall: Collection of acute and convalescent COVID-19 samples took place in the United States, Italy and Spain. The analysed material was cDNA or gDNA that came from T cells, B-cell-depleted T cells, or PBMCs.

V lost 7 bases, J lost 12 bases, and 11 bases stayed unmatched. The V gene's germline CDR1 is ENHRY and CDR2 SYGVKD. The CDR3 covers 13 residues. As handled by the study authors: Estimation of nucleated cell counts relied on the amplification of reference gene primers. TCRdb's table, derived via immunoSEQ multiplex PCR, lists solely in-frame clones and lacks some. The D gene and trimming were derived from the DNA, and the V and J assignments and clone size from that table. This sample has 140,000 to 150,000 clones, with around 87% found just once. V and J are TRBV10-3 and TRBJ1-2, with 10 bases matching TRBD1. The sequencing sample was made of peripheral blood. The source of this sequence is a man between 45 and 60 years old who had recovered from COVID-19. CDR3 in amino acids: CAIKVEGTGADTF. The DNA for the CDR3 is TGTGCCATCAAAGTAGAAGGGACAGGGGCTGACACCTTC.